These 23 T cell receptor beta chains were all obtained from the same sample, sequenced in a study of blood T cell repertoires in COVID-19. The repertoire was sequenced with immunoSEQ multiplex PCR; TCRdb's copy has only in-frame clones and lacks some. The top ten clones hold around 9.8% of a sample with fewer than 250,000 clones, 65% to 90% of them seen once. Sequenced: PBMCs or T cells enriched from blood (not recorded which). Receptors were obtained from a woman aged 45 to 65 with acute COVID-19.

This chain links TRBV19 with TRBJ2-3, with 11 bases fitting TRBD2. The CDR3 is 17 amino acids. Per germline, CDR1 LNHDA and CDR2 SQIVND (reference sequence). The V gene end was trimmed by 5 bases and the J gene end by 1 base; junction bases not matched to a gene: 8. The CDR3 coding sequence is TGTGCCAGTAGTTCGGGACTAGCGGTCTATGGCACAGATACGCAGTATTTT. Its translation: CASSSGLAVYGTDTQYF.

The J gene is TRBJ2-4, the V gene TRBV5-1; the D gene is possibly TRBD2 (5 bases). V was trimmed by 5 bases and J by 1 base, leaving 10 bases between them. CDR1 and CDR2 from the germline V gene are SGHRS and YFSETQ. The CDR3 consists of 14 residues. CDR3 in amino acids: CASSHGVAKNIQYF. Written as DNA, the CDR3 is TGCGCCAGCAGTCACGGGGTTGCCAAAAACATTCAGTACTTC.

This chain links TRBV3-1 (or the pseudogene TRBV3-2) with TRBJ1-3; possibly TRBD1 for D (5 bases). Germline V gene sequence: CDR1 LGHDT, CDR2 YNNKEL (reference sequence). V was trimmed by 1 base and J by 9 bases, leaving 16 bases between them. The CDR3 sequence is 15 residues long. CDR3 sequence: CASSQVPGIDVTIYF. As DNA, the CDR3 is TGTGCCAGCAGCCAAGTCCCAGGGATCGACGTCACCATATATTTT.

The chain couples TRBV27 to TRBJ1-1, with D perhaps TRBD1 (5 bases). Trimming stripped 2 bases from V and 3 bases from J, with 19 bases between. Germline V gene data show CDR1 as MNHEY and CDR2 as SMNVEV (reference sequence). The CDR3 spans 17 residues. The CDR3 is CASSLKGTYRRDTEAFF. Here the CDR3 DNA reads TGTGCCAGCAGTTTAAAAGGCACCTACAGGAGGGACACTGAAGCTTTCTTT.

Turning to this clone: An end of the junction differs from the germline gene, which may be a read error. V is TRBV6-5 and J is TRBJ1-2, with 8 bases that match TRBD1. Germline CDR1 is MNHEY and CDR2 is SVGAGI. This CDR3 region has 12 residues. The DNA for the CDR3 is TGTGCCAGCAGTTACTCAGGACAGGGTTGTAACTTC. It yields the protein CASSYSGQGCNF.

The chain employs TRBV13 and TRBJ2-1; TRBD2 agrees at 9 bases. Germline CDR1 and CDR2: PRHDT and FYEKMQ (reference sequence). This CDR3 is built from 18 residues. The junction had 9 bases not matched to a gene; V was cut back by 1 base and J by 2 bases. This CDR3 reads CASSLVRPASGAYNEQFF. CDR3 coding DNA: TGTGCCAGCAGCTTAGTCCGCCCCGCTAGCGGGGCCTACAATGAGCAGTTCTTC.

Note on this clone: Relative to the germline gene, one junction end is altered; a read error may explain this. The CDR3 here is CAWSIVTGTVEF. DNA of the CDR3: TGTGCCTGGAGTATAGTTACCGGGACAGTCGAATTC. The V and J genes are TRBV30 and TRBJ1-2, with TRBD1 matching 7 bases. CDR1 is GTSNPN, CDR2 SVGIG, per germline (reference sequence). The CDR3 totals 12 residues.

This rearrangement joins TRBV18 to TRBJ1-1; D unresolved. Germline V gene lookup returns CDR1 KGHSH and CDR2 LQKENI. With 6 bases removed from V and 5 bases from J, the gap between germline ends came to 16 bases. This CDR3 has 14 amino acids. The CDR3 reads CASSGMVGLTEAFF. DNA for the CDR3: TGTGCCAGCTCCGGGATGGTAGGTTTGACTGAAGCTTTCTTT. Filled out from reference TRBV18 and TRBJ1-1, the complete variable domain reads NAGVMQNPRHLVRRRGQEARLRCSPMKGHSHVYWYRQLPEEGLKFMVYLQKENIIDESGMPKERFSAEFPKEGPSILRIQQVVRGDSAAYFCASSGMVGLTEAFFGQGTRLTVV.

This clone was picked up a small number of times. The chain links TRBV7-2 to TRBJ2-1; 10 bases agree with TRBD2. After removal of 4 bases from V and 6 bases from J, the junction contained 12 bases not matched to a gene. The CDR3 extends over 17 amino acids. Germline V gives CDR1 SGHTA, CDR2 FQGNSA. The CDR3, as DNA: TGTGCCAGCAGCTCCACCCTACTAGCGGGGAACACCAATGAGCAGTTCTTC. Its translation: CASSSTLLAGNTNEQFF.

This rearrangement joins TRBV2 to TRBJ1-1; 7 bases line up with TRBD1. The CDR3 length is 15 residues. The V gene's germline CDR1 is SNHLY and CDR2 FYNNEI. V was clipped by 8 bases and J by 0 bases; unmatched bases: 9. CDR3 region: CASHREGGMNTEAFF. Written as DNA, the CDR3 is TGTGCCAGCCACAGGGAAGGGGGCATGAACACTGAAGCTTTCTTT.

The chain links TRBV3-1 (or the pseudogene TRBV3-2) to TRBJ1-2, with D possibly being TRBD1 (5 bases). The germline gives CDR1 LGHDT, CDR2 YNNKEL (reference sequence). The CDR3 spans 15 residues. The V gene lost 0 bases and the J gene lost 8 bases, with 16 bases spanning the gap. The CDR3 spells CASSQDGRGTGGYTF. The CDR3 DNA is TGTGCCAGCAGCCAAGACGGGAGGGGCACGGGAGGCTACACCTTC.

The rearrangement links TRBV3-1 (or the pseudogene TRBV3-2) to TRBJ1-5, with 8 nucleotides matching TRBD1. Germline V gives CDR1 LGHDT, CDR2 YNNKEL (reference sequence). The CDR3 covers 14 residues. J gave up 6 bases and V 5 bases, and 6 bases lay outside the gene matches. CDR3 sequence reads: CASSYGQGTQPQHF. Here the CDR3 DNA reads TGTGCCAGCAGCTACGGACAGGGAACTCAGCCCCAGCATTTT.

The chain joins TRBV5-1 to TRBJ1-2, with D perhaps TRBD1 (5 bases). The CDR3 covers 14 residues. CDR1 is SGHRS, CDR2 YFSETQ, per germline. The V and J ends lost 4 bases and 6 bases respectively, with 16 bases between them. The CDR3 region is CASSQTQGTDGYTF. The CDR3, as DNA: TGCGCCAGCAGCCAGACCCAGGGAACGGATGGCTACACCTTC.

This clone was recorded once. The chain combines TRBV7-6 with TRBJ1-1, with D hard to call. Trimming left V 1 base short and J 0 bases short, with 12 bases between. This CDR3 comprises 16 residues. Looked up from germline, CDR1 is SGHVS and CDR2 is FNYEAQ. The CDR3, as DNA: TGTGCCAGCAGCTTAGGGGCCGGCCAGGTGAACACTGAAGCTTTCTTT. As protein: CASSLGAGQVNTEAFF.

This clone was found once. The gene calls are TRBV11-3 and TRBJ1-1; D unclear. This CDR3 spans 13 amino acids. Trimming removed 0 bases from V and 5 bases from J, with 7 bases in between. Per the germline V gene, CDR1 is SGHNT and CDR2 is YENEEA. The CDR3 sequence is CASSLEGGTEAFF. The CDR3 region has the DNA TGTGCCAGCAGCTTAGAGGGAGGTACTGAAGCTTTCTTT.

The chain is built from TRBV19 and TRBJ1-1; perhaps TRBD1 as D (6 bases). This CDR3 is built from 14 residues. With 2 bases removed from V and 6 bases from J, the gap between germline ends came to 13 bases. Germline V gene lookup returns CDR1 LNHDA and CDR2 SQIVND (reference sequence). The CDR3 sequence is CASSIQGFRAEAFF. The CDR3 nucleotides are TGTGCCAGTAGTATACAGGGGTTTAGGGCTGAAGCTTTCTTT.

The chain employs TRBV11-2 and TRBJ2-5, with 8 bases lining up with TRBD2. The CDR3 sequence is 16 residues long. V shed 5 bases and J 2 bases; nucleotides not matched to a gene: 10. Germline CDR1 reads SGHAT; CDR2 reads FQNNGV. CDR3 sequence reads: CASSPTRLAGQETQYF. In nucleotides, the CDR3 is TGTGCCAGCAGCCCGACAAGGTTAGCGGGGCAAGAGACCCAGTACTTC.

The V call is TRBV5-1, the J call TRBJ1-2; 7 bases align to TRBD1. Germline CDR1 is SGHRS and CDR2 is YFSETQ. Losses at the gene ends were 4 bases for V and 0 bases for J; bases not matched to a gene: 6. This CDR3 contains 15 residues. The CDR3 sequence: CASSLDRETNYGYTF. CDR3 DNA sequence: TGCGCCAGCAGCCTAGACAGGGAAACTAACTATGGCTACACCTTC.

This sequence joins TRBV9 and TRBJ2-7, with 10 nucleotides matching TRBD1. The germline gives CDR1 SGDLS, CDR2 YYNGEE. Trimming took 3 bases from V and 6 from J; bases not matched to a gene: 12. The CDR3 is 16 residues long. The CDR3 bases are TGTGCCAGCAGCGGATCCGGGACAGGGGATTTAGTCGAGCAGTACTTC. This gives the protein CASSGSGTGDLVEQYF.

In its sample, this clone was seen a few times. The V gene is TRBV4-2, the J gene TRBJ2-1, with 12 bases identical to TRBD2. V dropped 3 bases and J dropped 7; count of bases not matched to a gene: 7. The CDR3 loop spans 16 amino acids. Germline CDR1 is LGHNA and CDR2 is YNFKEQ. CDR3: CASSHALAGGWNEQFF. The CDR3 coding sequence is TGTGCCAGCAGCCATGCCCTAGCGGGGGGGTGGAATGAGCAGTTCTTC.

The gene calls are TRBV19 and TRBJ2-7, with 9 bases that match TRBD1. CDR3 size: 16 residues. Unmatched junction bases numbered 6, after V lost 3 bases and J lost 0 bases. Germline values: CDR1 LNHDA, CDR2 SQIVND (reference sequence). CDR3 loop: CASSITGQGGSYEQYF. In DNA, the CDR3 is TGTGCCAGTAGTATTACGGGACAGGGCGGCTCCTACGAGCAGTACTTC.

This rearrangement joins TRBV30 to TRBJ2-3; 11 bases agree with TRBD2. The CDR3 covers 16 residues. The V and J ends lost 4 bases and 2 bases, in that order; junction bases with no gene match: 8. Germline V gives CDR1 GTSNPN, CDR2 SVGIG (reference sequence). CDR3 nucleotides: TGTGCCTGGAACCCTGGGACTAGCGGATACACAGATACGCAGTATTTT. As protein: CAWNPGTSGYTDTQYF.

The genes are TRBV5-1 and TRBJ1-2, with D tentatively TRBD1 (5 bases). Trimming shortened V by 0 bases and J by 7 bases, and 13 bases separated the two germline ends. The CDR3 has 14 amino acids. CDR1 is SGHRS, CDR2 YFSETQ, per germline. The CDR3 protein is CASSLGGPGGGYTF. In DNA form, the CDR3 reads TGCGCCAGCAGCTTGGGGGGCCCCGGTGGTGGCTACACCTTC.